The 21 T cell receptor beta chains reported below all come from one sample, sequenced in a study of CD8 T cells in ankylosing spondylitis. TCRdb independently ran MiXCR on the 5' RACE reads; one entry per CDR3 protein. The table includes hundreds of thousands of distinct CDR3 sequences, 20% detected once. The sequenced material came from blood, either unsorted or a sorted T cell fraction (not recorded which). These receptors all stem from a male donor with ankylosing spondylitis or in good health (not recorded which).

This rearrangement joins TRBV2 to TRBJ1-5; D possibly corresponds to TRBD1 (5 bases). The CDR3 totals 12 residues. Germline V gene sequence: CDR1 SNHLY, CDR2 FYNNEI. Trimming stripped 7 bases from V and 3 bases from J, with 7 bases between. For the CDR3, the DNA is TGTGCCAGCACAGGGCCCAATCAGCCCCAGCATTTT. Translating it yields CASTGPNQPQHF.

This clonotype was seen once. The chain recombines TRBV7-9 with TRBJ1-1; no reliable D call. This CDR3 comprises 13 residues. V lost 6 bases and J lost 3, with 11 bases in between. Germline V gives CDR1 SEHNR, CDR2 FQNEAQ (reference sequence). Here the CDR3 DNA reads TGTGCCAGCAGGCTGAGCAGAGACACTGAAGCTTTCTTT. Translated, it gives CASRLSRDTEAFF.

This clonotype turned up a few times. J is TRBJ2-2 and V is TRBV4-2; D unclear. V was cut by 1 base and J by 4 bases, with 10 bases left in between. Germline values: CDR1 LGHNA, CDR2 YNFKEQ. The length of the CDR3 is 15 residues. The CDR3 spells CASSQGGVGTGELFF. The DNA of the CDR3 is TGTGCCAGCAGCCAAGGTGGCGTTGGCACCGGGGAGCTGTTTTTT.

The gene calls are TRBV20-1 and TRBJ2-3; 11 nucleotides match TRBD2. CDR1 and CDR2 (germline): DFQATT, SNEGSKA (reference sequence). Trimming at V came to 8 bases and at J to 3 bases, leaving 10 bases not matched to a gene. The CDR3 has 15 amino acids. CDR3 region: CSTNSGRAGTDTQYF. CDR3 nucleotide sequence: TGCAGTACTAATAGCGGGAGGGCCGGGACAGATACGCAGTATTTT.

This chain links TRBV3-1 with TRBJ2-1, with 14 bases fitting TRBD2. This CDR3 has 16 residues. V was clipped by 4 bases and J by 6 bases; unmatched bases: 5. Germline V gene sequence: CDR1 LGHDT, CDR2 YNNKEL (reference sequence). CDR3 DNA sequence: TGTGCCAGCAGCCGGACTAGCGGGGGGAGAGGCAATGAGCAGTTCTTC. Translation: CASSRTSGGRGNEQFF.

This clonotype was counted many times. This sequence joins TRBV6-5 and TRBJ2-3; 9 bases map to TRBD2. The CDR3 has 16 amino acids. The V segment lost 0 bases and the J segment 4 bases; nucleotides outside the gene matches: 5. Germline CDR1 MNHEY, CDR2 SVGAGI. The CDR3 DNA is TGTGCCAGCAGTTACTCGCCTAGCGGGATCTCAGATACGCAGTATTTT. Encoded protein: CASSYSPSGISDTQYF.

There are a few counts of this clonotype. This chain joins TRBV29-1 and TRBJ1-2, with TRBD1 as a possible D gene (6 bases). CDR3 size: 13 residues. Trimming took 4 bases from V and 5 from J, leaving 14 bases between them. Germline assignment: CDR1 SQVTM and CDR2 ANQGSEA. CDR3 loop: CSVGSRGQYGYTF. The CDR3 DNA reads as TGCAGCGTTGGTTCCAGGGGCCAATATGGCTACACCTTC.

The chain employs TRBV19 and TRBJ1-1; a weak D match, TRBD1 (5 bases). The CDR3 length is 15 residues. Trimming took 7 bases from V and 4 from J, leaving 19 bases between them. Germline V CDR1 and CDR2: LNHDA, SQIVND (reference sequence). The CDR3 reads CASINGGQGSTEAFF. CDR3 bases: TGTGCCAGTATCAACGGTGGGCAGGGCAGCACTGAAGCTTTCTTT.

This clonotype was counted between two and nine times. The chain uses TRBV12-3 or TRBV12-4 and TRBJ2-3; the D gene is possibly TRBD1 (5 bases). V lost 6 bases, J lost 6 bases, and 13 bases lay in between. The CDR3 runs to 13 residues. In DNA, the CDR3 is TGTGCCAGCAGGGGTAGCAGGGCGGATACGCAGTATTTT. This encodes CASRGSRADTQYF.

The chain joins TRBV5-1 to TRBJ2-1; 8 bases match TRBD1. Germline V gene data show CDR1 as SGHRS and CDR2 as YFSETQ. J lost 1 base, V lost 4 bases, and 4 bases had no gene match. The CDR3 extends over 15 amino acids. For the CDR3, the DNA is TGCGCCAGCAGCCCGGGACAGGCTTCCTACAATGAGCAGTTCTTC. This gives the protein CASSPGQASYNEQFF.

This clonotype has more than one count but fewer than ten. The J gene is TRBJ2-3, the V gene TRBV20-1; 12 bases are shared with TRBD2. CDR1 and CDR2 from the germline V gene are DFQATT and SNEGSKA (reference sequence). The trim removed 4 bases at V and 0 bases at J, leaving 11 bases unmatched. This CDR3 has 18 residues. DNA for the CDR3: TGCAGTGCTACGCGGCGAGCTGGACTAGCGGGGAGCACAGATACGCAGTATTTT. Its protein product is CSATRRAGLAGSTDTQYF.

V and J are TRBV21-1 and TRBJ2-1; TRBD1, the table's D call, was not compared with the DNA. TRBV21-1 is recorded as a pseudogene. CDR3 length equals 19 residues. The chain's CDR3 is CASNPDILLPPMSGLGQFF. In nucleotides, the CDR3 is TGTGCCAGCAACCCGGACATTCTATTGCCGCCAATGAGCGGTTTGGGGCAGTTCTTC.

This clonotype was counted a few times. The chain is built from TRBV12-3 or TRBV12-4 and TRBJ2-5; no clear D. V was shortened by 5 bases and J by 2 bases, with 9 bases between the two germline ends. The CDR3 has 13 residues. CDR3 nucleotides: TGTGCCAGCAGTCAGGTTGGACAAGAGACCCAGTACTTC. As protein: CASSQVGQETQYF.

Ten or more counts support this clonotype. The gene calls are TRBV6-6 and TRBJ1-2; 8 nucleotides match TRBD1. The length of the CDR3 is 12 residues. Trimming took 5 bases from V and 8 from J; bases not matched to a gene: 4. CDR1 MNHNY and CDR2 SVGAGI come from the germline V gene (reference sequence). The CDR3 DNA reads as TGTGCCAGCAGTAATCGACAGGGGGGCTACACCTTC. This sequence encodes CASSNRQGGYTF.

The rearrangement links TRBV20-1 to TRBJ2-1; D not certain. Trimming removed 8 bases from V and 3 bases from J, with 14 bases in between. This CDR3 comprises 13 residues. CDR1 is DFQATT and CDR2 is SNEGSKA in the germline V gene (reference sequence). The CDR3, as DNA: TGCAGTATCTTAGTGGCAGACTACAATGAGCAGTTCTTC. It yields the protein CSILVADYNEQFF.

This rearrangement joins TRBV6-1 to TRBJ2-5; 8 nucleotides agree with TRBD1. V was clipped by 4 bases and J by 7 bases; unmatched bases: 11. Germline CDR1 reads MNHNS; CDR2 reads SASEGT. This CDR3 region has 15 residues. The CDR3 loop is CASSAPRDRPGTQYF. DNA of the CDR3: TGTGCCAGCAGTGCACCCCGGGACAGGCCCGGGACCCAGTACTTC.

This clonotype was picked up a small number of times. The J gene is TRBJ2-4, the V gene TRBV12-3 or TRBV12-4, with 10 bases lining up with TRBD1. With V trimmed by 0 bases and J by 4 bases, 6 bases remained unmatched. The CDR3 contains 17 residues. DNA of the CDR3: TGTGCCAGCAGTTTAGCGCTTGGGACAGGGGAAAAAAACATTCAGTACTTC. Translating gives CASSLALGTGEKNIQYF.

As concerns this clonotype: The junction does not match germline at one end; this may be a read error. The V gene is TRBV18, the J gene TRBJ2-1; D might be TRBD1 (6 bases). Germline V gene data show CDR1 as KGHSH and CDR2 as LQKENI. This CDR3 region has 18 residues. In nucleotides, the CDR3 is TGTACCAGCTCACCAGTCGATATCGGACAGAACTCCTACAATGAGCAGTTCTTC. Its protein is CTSSPVDIGQNSYNEQFF.

V gene TRBV7-9 combines with J gene TRBJ2-7, with D unclear. The V end was cut by 1 base, the J end by 0 bases, with 13 bases between. Per the germline V gene, CDR1 is SEHNR and CDR2 is FQNEAQ (reference sequence). The CDR3 length is 16 residues. This chain's CDR3 is CASSLGGSRPSYEQYV. In nucleotides, the CDR3 is TGTGCCAGCAGCTTAGGTGGCAGCCGTCCCTCCTACGAGCAGTACGTC.

This clonotype was seen a handful of times. The rearrangement uses TRBV4-1 and TRBJ1-1; 8 bases are a match to TRBD1. Germline V gives CDR1 MGHRA, CDR2 YSYEKL. J lost 0 bases, V lost 0 bases, and 6 bases had no gene match. This CDR3 spans 17 amino acids. The DNA of the CDR3 is TGCGCCAGCAGCCAAGATGGGCCAGGGGGCATGAACACTGAAGCTTTCTTT. This gives the protein CASSQDGPGGMNTEAFF.

The chain uses TRBV30 and TRBJ1-6; D is ambiguous. The V end was cut by 4 bases, the J end by 7 bases, with 11 bases between. CDR3 size: 13 residues. Germline V gene sequence: CDR1 GTSNPN, CDR2 SVGIG (reference sequence). CDR3 sequence reads: CAWNGLPNSPLHF. Here the CDR3 DNA reads TGTGCCTGGAACGGCCTCCCAAATTCACCCCTCCACTTT.